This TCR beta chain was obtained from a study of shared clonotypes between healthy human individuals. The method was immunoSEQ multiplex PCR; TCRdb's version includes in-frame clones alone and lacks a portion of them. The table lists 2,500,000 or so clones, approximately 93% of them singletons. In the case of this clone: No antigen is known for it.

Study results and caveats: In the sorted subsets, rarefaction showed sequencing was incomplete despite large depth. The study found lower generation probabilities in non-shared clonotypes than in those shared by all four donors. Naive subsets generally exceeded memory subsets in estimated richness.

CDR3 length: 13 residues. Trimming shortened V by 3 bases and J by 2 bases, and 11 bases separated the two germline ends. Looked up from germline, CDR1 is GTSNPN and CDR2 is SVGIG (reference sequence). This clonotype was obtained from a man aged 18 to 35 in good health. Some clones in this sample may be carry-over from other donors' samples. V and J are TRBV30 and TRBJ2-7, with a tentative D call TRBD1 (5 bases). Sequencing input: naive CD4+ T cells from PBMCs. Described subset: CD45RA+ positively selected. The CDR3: CAWSPGQAYEQYF. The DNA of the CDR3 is TGTGCCTGGAGCCCAGGGCAAGCCTACGAGCAGTACTTC.